The 19 T cell receptor beta chains below come from one sample, sequenced in a study of cytomegalovirus exposure and HLA in healthy donors. Clones were read by immunoSEQ multiplex PCR, and TCRdb kept only the in-frame ones, dropping some. The sample comprises fewer than 200,000 clones, about 88% of which are singletons, and approximately 2.2% rests with the top ten. Sequenced material: PBMCs. The source is a woman between 18 and 29 years old in good health and CMV-seronegative.

This clone has more than one count but fewer than ten. The V gene is TRBV2, the J gene TRBJ2-7; 7 nucleotides align to TRBD1. The germline V gene encodes CDR1 SNHLY and CDR2 FYNNEI. V was pared by 3 bases and J by 2 bases, with 4 bases of the junction left unmatched. The CDR3 runs 14 residues. The CDR3 spells CASSDDRVTYEQYF. CDR3 bases: TGTGCCAGCAGTGACGACAGGGTAACCTACGAGCAGTACTTC.

The chain uses TRBV4-1 and TRBJ1-1, with D hard to call. The CDR3 totals 13 residues. The germline V and J ends were trimmed by 4 bases and 1 base, with 7 bases remaining between them. Germline V lookup: CDR1 MGHRA, CDR2 YSYEKL. The CDR3 coding sequence is TGCGCCAGCAGCCCGGGGTGGAACACTGAAGCTTTCTTT. As protein: CASSPGWNTEAFF.

This rearrangement joins TRBV19 to TRBJ1-1; TRBD1 matches 7 bases. V lost 4 bases and J lost 7; bases outside the gene matches: 9. CDR1 LNHDA and CDR2 SQIVND come from the germline V gene (reference sequence). There are 14 residues in the CDR3. The CDR3 nucleotides read TGTGCCAGTAGTACCTGGGGGACAGCAATTGAAGCTTTCTTT. This translates into CASSTWGTAIEAFF. The entire variable domain, with the rest obtained from reference TRBV19 and TRBJ1-1, is as follows: DGGITQSPKYLFRKEGQNVTLSCEQNLNHDAMYWYRQDPGQGLRLIYYSQIVNDFQKGDIAEGYSVSREKKESFPLTVTSAQKNPTAFYLCASSTWGTAIEAFFGQGTRLTVV.

The chain uses TRBV9 and TRBJ2-7; 8 bases match TRBD2. The germline V gene has CDR1 SGDLS and CDR2 YYNGEE. The CDR3 covers 14 residues. The J segment lost 7 bases and the V segment lost 2 bases, leaving 8 bases of the junction unmatched. In DNA form, the CDR3 reads TGTGCCAGCAGCGTGACGGGAGGGCCGGGAGAGCAGTACTTC. This encodes CASSVTGGPGEQYF.

The chain joins TRBV7-9 to TRBJ2-7; D is perhaps TRBD2 (5 bases). The V end lost 5 bases, the J end lost 0 bases, and 11 bases lay between the germline ends. The CDR3 has 14 amino acids. Germline CDR1 is SEHNR and CDR2 is FQNEAQ (reference sequence). The CDR3 loop reads CASSQIGSSYEQYF. CDR3 nucleotides: TGTGCCAGCAGCCAGATAGGGAGCTCCTACGAGCAGTACTTC.

This clone was observed a single time. V gene TRBV9 combines with J gene TRBJ1-1; tentatively, D is TRBD1 (6 bases). The CDR3 sequence is 14 residues long. Looked up from germline, CDR1 is SGDLS and CDR2 is YYNGEE. Deletions cut 7 bases from V and 8 bases from J, with 21 bases between. The CDR3 nucleotides read TGTGCCAGCGAGAAGGGGGGGTCCGTCAAAGAAGCTTTCTTT. This gives the protein CASEKGGSVKEAFF.

The chain combines TRBV10-2 with TRBJ2-5, with 10 bases that match TRBD2. Looked up from germline, CDR1 is WSHSY and CDR2 is SAAADI. The V gene end was trimmed by 3 bases and the J gene end by 3 bases; junction bases not matched to a gene: 10. This CDR3 has 17 residues. In DNA form, the CDR3 reads TGCGCCAGCAGTGAAAAGCGGGAGGGAGGTGTGGAAGAGACCCAGTACTTC. Translation: CASSEKREGGVEETQYF.

V usage is TRBV7-9 and J usage is TRBJ2-1; the match to TRBD2 covers 7 bases. This CDR3 has 14 residues. Germline values: CDR1 SEHNR, CDR2 FQNEAQ (reference sequence). Losses at the gene ends were 8 bases for V and 7 bases for J; bases not matched to a gene: 11. The CDR3 nucleotides read TGTGCCAGCTCCGGGCTAGCGGAGAGAAATGAGCAGTTCTTC. This gives the protein CASSGLAERNEQFF.

This chain uses TRBV5-8 with TRBJ1-2; tentatively, D is TRBD1 (5 bases). CDR3 length: 12 residues. Trimming removed 4 bases at V and 4 bases at J, with 8 bases between. The germline CDR1 and CDR2 sequences are SGHTS and YDEGEE. CDR3 protein: CASSRQFYGYTF. CDR3 in DNA: TGTGCCAGCAGCCGACAGTTCTATGGCTACACCTTC.

V is TRBV5-4 and J is TRBJ1-2; TRBD1 might be the D (6 bases). The CDR3 consists of 14 residues. Between the trimmed V and J ends, which lost 4 bases and 8 bases, there was a span of 18 bases. The germline V gene encodes CDR1 SGHNT and CDR2 YYREEE (reference sequence). The CDR3 DNA is TGTGCCAGCAGCCACTCAGGACAGACCCTGGGCTACACCTTC. The encoded protein is CASSHSGQTLGYTF.

This chain joins TRBV5-4 and TRBJ1-2; D gene ambiguous. Looked up from germline, CDR1 is SGHNT and CDR2 is YYREEE (reference sequence). This CDR3 is 13 amino acids long. V lost 0 bases, J lost 8 bases, and 11 bases lay in between. CDR3 region: CASSLAESRGYTF. CDR3 coding DNA: TGTGCCAGCAGCTTGGCCGAGTCACGCGGCTACACCTTC.

This clone came up a few times. The V and J genes are TRBV5-6 and TRBJ2-7; perhaps TRBD2 as D (6 bases). CDR1 is SGHDT and CDR2 is YYEEEE in the germline V gene. The CDR3 loop spans 11 amino acids. The V and J ends lost 3 bases and 6 bases respectively, with 7 bases between them. The CDR3 reads CASSWGVEQYF. CDR3 sequence (DNA): TGTGCCAGCAGCTGGGGGGTCGAGCAGTACTTC. The full variable domain, completed using reference TRBV5-6 and TRBJ2-7, is DAGVTQSPTHLIKTRGQQVTLRCSPKSGHDTVSWYQQALGQGPQFIFQYYEEEERQRGNFPDRFSGHQFPNYSSELNVNALLLGDSALYLCASSWGVEQYFGPGTRLTVT.

This sequence joins TRBV6-5 and TRBJ1-1, with 7 nucleotides matching TRBD1. V dropped 10 bases and J dropped 7; count of bases not matched to a gene: 6. The CDR3 contains 11 residues. Germline loops: CDR1 MNHEY, CDR2 SVGAGI. Written as DNA, the CDR3 is TGTGCCACTGAGACAGGGCTTGAAGCTTTCTTT. Translated: CATETGLEAFF.

The rearrangement joins TRBV18 to TRBJ2-5; 12 bases line up with TRBD2. The V and J ends lost 4 bases and 0 bases, in that order; junction bases with no gene match: 3. This CDR3 has 16 amino acids. The germline V gene encodes CDR1 KGHSH and CDR2 LQKENI. This chain's CDR3 is CASSLWTSGDQETQYF. The CDR3 DNA reads as TGTGCCAGCTCACTCTGGACTAGCGGGGACCAAGAGACCCAGTACTTC.

The J gene is TRBJ2-2, the V gene TRBV4-1, with TRBD2 matching 10 bases. The germline gives CDR1 MGHRA, CDR2 YSYEKL. The CDR3 is made up of 18 amino acids. Trimming removed 0 bases from V and 2 bases from J; junction bases left unmatched: 6. This CDR3 reads CASSQDPLAGANTGELFF. CDR3 nucleotide sequence: TGCGCCAGCAGCCAAGATCCCCTAGCGGGGGCAAACACCGGGGAGCTGTTTTTT.

This clone was observed a few times. This chain connects TRBV2 to TRBJ1-2; maybe TRBD1 (5 bases). Germline CDR1 is SNHLY and CDR2 is FYNNEI. The length of the CDR3 is 13 residues. V gave up 3 bases and J gave up 6 bases, with 11 bases separating them. CDR3 loop: CASSERSGDGYTF. CDR3 nucleotides: TGTGCCAGCAGTGAGCGGTCGGGGGATGGCTACACCTTC. The full variable domain, in which reference TRBV2 and TRBJ1-2 provide the parts outside the CDR3, is EPEVTQTPSHQVTQMGQEVILRCVPISNHLYFYWYRQILGQKVEFLVSFYNNEISEKSEIFDDQFSVERPDGSNFTLKIRSTKLEDSAMYFCASSERSGDGYTFGSGTRLTVV.

V usage is TRBV4-1 and J usage is TRBJ1-1, with D possibly TRBD1 on 5 matching bases. This CDR3 has 16 amino acids. V lost 0 bases and J lost 2, with 13 bases in between. Germline V gene data show CDR1 as MGHRA and CDR2 as YSYEKL. The CDR3 sequence is CASSQDSWGNNTEAFF. As DNA, the CDR3 is TGCGCCAGCAGCCAAGATTCGTGGGGCAACAACACTGAAGCTTTCTTT.

The rearrangement uses TRBV14 and TRBJ2-5; D remains unclear. Germline V gene lookup returns CDR1 SGHDN and CDR2 FVKESK. The ends were cut back, 4 bases at V and 5 bases at J, with 20 bases in the middle. The CDR3 runs 16 residues. The CDR3 here is CASSRSTRPAGETQYF. Here the CDR3 DNA reads TGTGCCAGCAGCCGATCGACACGTCCGGCAGGCGAGACCCAGTACTTC.

This clone was counted a few times. V and J are TRBV7-6 and TRBJ1-5; D not resolved. CDR3 length: 13 residues. Germline V CDR1 and CDR2: SGHVS, FNYEAQ. Trimming left V 4 bases short and J 4 bases short, with 8 bases between. The CDR3 spells CASSWERNQPQHF. The DNA for the CDR3 is TGTGCCAGCAGCTGGGAGCGGAATCAGCCCCAGCATTTT.